This TCR beta chain originates from a study of blood T cells in healthy people across ages. For the study at large: Template switching retrieved approximately one barcoded beta molecule for each two T cells.

The CDR3 sequence is 15 residues long. Deletions cut 6 bases from V and 3 bases from J, with 17 bases between. CDR1 is SQVTM and CDR2 is ANQGSEA in the germline V gene. The authors ran a second PCR of about 6 to 11 cycles using a sample-barcoded 5' primer and a J-beta primer mix. A single record per CDR3 protein comes from TCRdb applying MiXCR to the 5' RACE reads. The repertoire holds hundreds of thousands of distinct CDR3 sequences, with roughly 25% as singletons. General observations from the study: The CMV status of each donor remained undetermined, and this could have confounded shifts in expanded clonotypes.

This clonotype showed up just a few times. Antigen: not known. These data were likewise used in another study, on T cells of mothers and their children.

The sequence was obtained from a boy aged 5-17 years in good health. Sequenced input: blood. The chain has TRBV29-1 and TRBJ2-2, with a weak D call TRBD1 (5 bases). The chain's CDR3 is CSVSEGGADTGELFF. CDR3 in DNA: TGCAGCGTCTCCGAAGGTGGGGCGGACACCGGGGAGCTGTTTTTT.